The clone carrying this T cell receptor (beta chain) was counted a few times. The antigen remains unidentified. Authors of the study amplified TCR beta CDR3 regions from RNA transcripts. TCR CDR3 underwent first-round RT-PCR with the HTBI primer set. TCRdb re-analysed the multiplex PCR reads in MiXCR, keeping a single row per CDR3 protein. The profile shows more than 450,000 distinct CDR3 sequences, approximately 15% of them singletons. This specimen comes from a study of T cells in Graves' hyperthyroidism and ophthalmopathy. This CDR3 comprises 14 residues. The V end lost 6 bases, the J end lost 6 bases, and 12 bases lay between the germline ends. Germline CDR1 is MNHEY and CDR2 is SMNVEV (reference sequence). Study-wide points: Blood held most thyroid clonotypes expanded above 0.001 frequency.

Stable Graves' hyperthyroidism denoted no ophthalmopathy progression over 18 months. Together with thyroid ultrasound, orbital computed tomography, serum thyroxine and TRAb, clinical symptoms were used for diagnoses. Cells are PBMCs isolated from around 9.4 ml of fresh blood. This TCR derives from a woman aged 40-49 years with Graves' hyperthyroidism. Sample: blood. The rearrangement links TRBV27 to TRBJ1-6, with D possibly being TRBD1 (6 bases). CDR3 coding DNA: TGTGCCAGCAGGACCACAGGGACTAATTCACCCCTCCACTTT. Protein: CASRTTGTNSPLHF.